Listed below are T cell receptor beta chains from one sample, sequenced in a study of blood T cell repertoires in COVID-19. Sequencing was performed with immunoSEQ multiplex PCR; in TCRdb, only in-frame clones are kept and a portion is missing. The sample comprises about 190,000 clones, 78% of which are singletons, and 2.5% to 3% rests with the top ten. Sequenced input: peripheral blood. All receptors derive from an elderly woman with active or convalescent COVID-19. CDR3s include the opening cysteine and the closing phenylalanine or tryptophan.

v_call: TRBV7-9
cdr3_aa: CASSSRRGGNYGYTF

v_call: TRBV7-2
cdr3_aa: CASSSTDRMGQFF

v_call: TRBV28
cdr3_aa: CASSFRQGTDTQYF

v_call: TRBV28
cdr3_aa: CASSLGGDRYGYTF

v_call: TRBV18
cdr3_aa: CASSPSSGVYEQYF

v_call: TRBV3-1/TRBV3-2
cdr3_aa: CASSQMEGLNTEAFF

v_call: TRBV10-2
cdr3_aa: CASSDQRGGDYTQYF

v_call: TRBV7-2
cdr3_aa: CASSLQAGVGGYTF

v_call: TRBV6-5
cdr3_aa: CASLKGQGYAGYTF

v_call: TRBV5-6
cdr3_aa: CASSLSIYEQYF

v_call: TRBV5-5
cdr3_aa: CASSPGRDEQYF

v_call: TRBV10-3
cdr3_aa: CAIRTGAPGEQYF

v_call: TRBV10-1
cdr3_aa: CASSGQGALGYTF

v_call: TRBV7-2
cdr3_aa: CASSMQRQLNTEAFF

v_call: TRBV24-1
cdr3_aa: CATSDTGTSGTSTDTQYF

v_call: TRBV19
cdr3_aa: CASSIGNEQFF

v_call: TRBV19
cdr3_aa: CASSISVHVRGTDTQYF

v_call: TRBV24-1
cdr3_aa: CATSAYRGYGYTF

v_call: TRBV6-5
cdr3_aa: CASTPQNRVIGELFF

v_call: TRBV3-1/TRBV3-2
cdr3_aa: CASSQERDRGLLSGANVLTF

v_call: TRBV6-2/TRBV6-3
cdr3_aa: CASSYSGPAFQETQYF

v_call: TRBV29-1
cdr3_aa: CSVDLTGYQPQHF

v_call: TRBV9
cdr3_aa: CASNRNGGATSTDTQYF

v_call: TRBV28
cdr3_aa: CASTWGRVPYEQYF

v_call: TRBV6-1
cdr3_aa: CASSEVNSGVLTGELFF

v_call: TRBV7-2
cdr3_aa: CASSLQGYGYTF

v_call: TRBV2
cdr3_aa: CASSESGGDTDTQYF

v_call: TRBV9
cdr3_aa: CASSVGTGAEAFF

v_call: TRBV18
cdr3_aa: CASSPKRTQTSQYF

v_call: TRBV4-3
cdr3_aa: CASSHLWTGATNEKLFF

v_call: TRBV7-9
cdr3_aa: CASSLEQATNEKLFF

v_call: TRBV10-3
cdr3_aa: CAFRAETDTEAFF

v_call: TRBV30
cdr3_aa: CAWSMDTYQETQYF

v_call: TRBV27
cdr3_aa: CASSPASGGYYNEQFF

v_call: TRBV9
cdr3_aa: CASSVAGYTEAFF

v_call: TRBV13
cdr3_aa: CASSLQNYGYTF

v_call: TRBV6-5
cdr3_aa: CASSQGQGGHQPQHF

v_call: TRBV6-2/TRBV6-3
cdr3_aa: CASSYRPLDPGTSTDTQYF

v_call: TRBV11-2
cdr3_aa: CASSRDREGTDTQYF

v_call: TRBV3-1/TRBV3-2
cdr3_aa: CASSPSGGNTGELFF

v_call: TRBV12-2
cdr3_aa: CAGGSGNSYEQYF

v_call: TRBV27
cdr3_aa: CASRAREVAGELFF

v_call: TRBV5-1
cdr3_aa: CASSPSVTDYNSPLHF

v_call: TRBV18
cdr3_aa: CASSPPAGGLWTEAFF

v_call: TRBV4-1
cdr3_aa: CASSRRANSGNTIYF

v_call: TRBV4-1
cdr3_aa: CASSQVLLPVDTQYF

v_call: TRBV11-3
cdr3_aa: CASSRQEPGQGVNGYTF

v_call: TRBV2
cdr3_aa: CASRLRLAGTHQETQYF

v_call: TRBV5-1
cdr3_aa: CASSSSDRVGGYTF

v_call: TRBV5-1
cdr3_aa: CASSYPGIGGGGYTF

v_call: TRBV19
cdr3_aa: CASSRSGQGTPYNSPLHF